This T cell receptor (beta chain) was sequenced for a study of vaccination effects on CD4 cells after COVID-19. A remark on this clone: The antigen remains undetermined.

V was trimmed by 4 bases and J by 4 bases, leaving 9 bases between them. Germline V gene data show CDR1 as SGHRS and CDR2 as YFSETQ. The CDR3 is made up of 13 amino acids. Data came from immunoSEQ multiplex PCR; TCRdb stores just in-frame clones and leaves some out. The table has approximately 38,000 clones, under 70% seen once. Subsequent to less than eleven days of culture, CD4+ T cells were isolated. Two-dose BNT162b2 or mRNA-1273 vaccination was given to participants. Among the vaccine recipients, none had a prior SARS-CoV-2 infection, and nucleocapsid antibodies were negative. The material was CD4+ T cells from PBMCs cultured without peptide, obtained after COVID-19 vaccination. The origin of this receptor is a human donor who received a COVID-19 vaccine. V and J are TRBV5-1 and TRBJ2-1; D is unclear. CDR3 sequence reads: CASSLEKYNEQFF. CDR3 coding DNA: TGCGCCAGCAGCCTTGAGAAGTACAATGAGCAGTTCTTC.